What follows is one T cell receptor beta chain and its context. What it binds is not known. The record originates from a study of Ad26.COV2.S vaccination and SARS-CoV-2 variants. Whole-study context: The vaccine Ad26.COV2.S was put into the muscle once, or twice with 56 days between.

Germline V gives CDR1 MGHDK, CDR2 SYGVNS. The V segment lost 7 bases and the J segment 5 bases; nucleotides outside the gene matches: 3. This CDR3 comprises 13 residues. TCRdb's copy holds only in-frame clones and misses some; the assay was immunoSEQ multiplex PCR. The table lists some 340,000 clones, around 84% of them singletons. Broader study findings: Higher spike-specific TCR breadth was found in vaccine recipients than in placebo recipients.

The treatment: 19 received Ad26.COV2.S at low or high dose, single or two shots; 5 received placebo; per-sample allocation not given. Samples were taken on day 63 after the first vaccine or placebo injection. Vaccination used an Ad26 vector expressing Wuhan-strain SARS-CoV-2 spike. This TCR was recovered from a person between 18 and 65 years old who received the Ad26.COV2.S COVID-19 vaccine or a placebo. Sequences were derived from peripheral blood, sampled in a trial of Ad26.COV2.S vaccine versus placebo. The chain joins TRBV25-1 to TRBJ1-1, with 11 bases identical to TRBD1. CDR3 in DNA: TGTGCCAGCACTGGGACAGGGGGGACTGAAGCTTTCTTT. This encodes CASTGTGGTEAFF.